This T cell receptor (beta chain) stems from a study of identical twins. Study findings and constraints: Out-of-frame alpha sequences common to twins were enriched for low generation probability. Conclusions came from cross-sectional statistical analysis, not from following the same donors.

From the 5' RACE reads, TCRdb called clonotypes with MiXCR, one entry per CDR3 protein. Among around 340,000 distinct CDR3 sequences listed, 9% to 15% were seen once. All donors were healthy, and all were Caucasian. This clonotype was detected ten times or more. Its antigen remains unknown. This CDR3 contains 15 residues. CDR1 is DFQATT and CDR2 is SNEGSKA in the germline V gene (reference sequence). V was shortened by 0 bases and J by 2 bases, with 11 bases between the two germline ends. The same specimen was also included in a second study, on yellow fever vaccine responses in identical twins.

V gene TRBV20-1 combines with J gene TRBJ2-1; D may be TRBD2 (6 bases). What was sequenced was CD8+ T cells sorted from blood. The origin of this receptor is a woman between 18 and 29 years old in good health. The CDR3, as DNA: TGCAGTGCTAGAGATCGGGGGAGTCCCTACAATGAGCAGTTCTTC. It specifies CSARDRGSPYNEQFF.